A few counts support the clone carrying this TCR beta chain. Its antigen is as yet unknown. The sample comes from a study of T cell repertoires in cytomegalovirus infection. Study-level background: Matching HLA type, along with CMV infection, was indicated by public TCR beta signatures. The study, taken as a whole, reports: CMV-specific TCR beta clonotypes restricted by HLA-C were the ones dominating the ex vivo response. Carriers of CMV and the relevant HLA type were discriminated by public TCR beta frequency.

TCRdb recomputed calls from the reads with MiXCR, one row per CDR3 protein. The table has roughly 920,000 distinct CDR3 sequences, 25% to 40% seen once. After removal of 4 bases from V and 2 bases from J, the junction contained 5 bases not matched to a gene. The CDR3 runs 15 residues. Germline assignment: CDR1 SEHNR and CDR2 FQNEAQ (reference sequence). The chain uses TRBV7-9 and TRBJ2-1, with 7 bases lining up with TRBD1. The material was cultured CD8+ T cells from PBMCs, obtained from culture after CMV antigen stimulation. The sequence was obtained from a human donor in good health (CMV status not recorded). Some clones in this sample may be carry-over from other donors' samples. Here the CDR3 reads CASSSHRGPYNEQFF. For the CDR3, the DNA is TGTGCCAGCAGCTCCCACAGGGGCCCCTACAATGAGCAGTTCTTC.